The 7 T cell receptor beta chains listed next were all sequenced from one sample in a study of neurological immune-mediated disorders. TCRdb re-called the 5' RACE reads through MiXCR, storing one row per CDR3 protein. The sample includes approximately 100,000 distinct CDR3 sequences, roughly 4% of them seen just once. Sequenced material: PBMCs. The source of these receptors is a woman between 18 and 29 years old with multiple sclerosis.

This clonotype was seen at least ten times. This rearrangement joins TRBV5-1 to TRBJ1-1; D is unclear. V lost 0 bases and J lost 1, with 10 bases in between. This CDR3 has 15 residues. The germline V gene encodes CDR1 SGHRS and CDR2 YFSETQ. The CDR3 bases are TGCGCCAGCAGCTTGGTGGACGGGGAGAACACTGAAGCTTTCTTT. It codes for CASSLVDGENTEAFF.

This clonotype showed up many times. V is TRBV5-1 and J is TRBJ2-7, with D perhaps TRBD2 (6 bases). The V gene's germline CDR1 is SGHRS and CDR2 YFSETQ. Trimming stripped 4 bases from V and 6 bases from J, with 20 bases between. The CDR3 has 15 amino acids. Here the CDR3 reads CASSPSGLSWGEQYF. CDR3 in DNA: TGCGCCAGCAGCCCTTCGGGACTCAGTTGGGGCGAGCAGTACTTC.

This clonotype was seen repeatedly, ten times or more. The CDR3 region has the DNA TGCGCCAGCAGTGGACTAGCGGGGCTCACAGATACGCAGTATTTT. Its protein product is CASSGLAGLTDTQYF. The chain recombines TRBV4-3 with TRBJ2-3; TRBD2 matches 12 bases. With V trimmed by 6 bases and J by 2 bases, 3 bases remained unmatched. The germline V gene encodes CDR1 LGHNA and CDR2 YSLEER. The CDR3 has 15 residues.

A remark on this clonotype: This may arise from a read error, as a much more abundant clone is one base away. This chain connects TRBV7-2 to TRBJ2-3, with 7 positions matching TRBD2. The V and J ends lost 5 bases and 4 bases, in that order; junction bases with no gene match: 15. The CDR3 is 17 residues long. The V gene's germline CDR1 is SGHTA and CDR2 FQGNSA. CDR3 residues: CASSPGVSGWGADTQYF. For the CDR3, the DNA is TGTGCCAGCAGCCCCGGGGTTAGCGGGTGGGGGGCAGATACGCAGTATTTT.

With regard to this clonotype: Just one base apart from a much larger clone, this may be a read error. V gene TRBV5-1 combines with J gene TRBJ1-1; D is ambiguous. The CDR3 consists of 12 residues. CDR1 and CDR2 (germline): SGHRS, YFSETQ. For the CDR3, the DNA is TGCGACAGCAGCATTTCGAACACTGAAGCTTTCTTT. It is translated as CDSSISNTEAFF.

The chain recombines TRBV2 with TRBJ1-1, with D possibly matching TRBD1 (5 bases). The CDR3 sequence is 15 residues long. Looked up from germline, CDR1 is SNHLY and CDR2 is FYNNEI. V was pared by 2 bases and J by 6 bases, with 16 bases between. The DNA of the CDR3 is TGTGCCAGCAGTGAACGAGGCGGGGGGTTCGCTGAAGCTTTCTTT. Its translation: CASSERGGGFAEAFF.

In its sample, this clonotype was seen many times. This chain uses TRBV12-3 or TRBV12-4 with TRBJ1-5; D is possibly TRBD1 (5 bases). The CDR3 spans 15 residues. The V end lost 6 bases, the J end lost 1 base, and 13 bases lay between the germline ends. CDR3 nucleotide sequence: TGTGCCAGCAGCCGAGGGGCCCCAAGCAATCAGCCCCAGCATTTT. Translated: CASSRGAPSNQPQHF.